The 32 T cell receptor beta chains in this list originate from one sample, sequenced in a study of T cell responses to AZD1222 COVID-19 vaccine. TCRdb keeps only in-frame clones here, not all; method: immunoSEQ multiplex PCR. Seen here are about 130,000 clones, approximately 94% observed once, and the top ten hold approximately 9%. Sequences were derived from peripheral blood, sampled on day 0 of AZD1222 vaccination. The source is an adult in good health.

The DNA of the CDR3 is TGTGCCAGCAGTTATCTAGCGGGGCCCGCCTACGAGCAGTACTTC. Encoded protein: CASSYLAGPAYEQYF. The rearrangement links TRBV6-5 to TRBJ2-7; 9 bases line up with TRBD2. Germline CDR1 MNHEY, CDR2 SVGAGI. Trimming removed 3 bases from V and 2 bases from J; junction bases left unmatched: 5. The CDR3 totals 15 residues.

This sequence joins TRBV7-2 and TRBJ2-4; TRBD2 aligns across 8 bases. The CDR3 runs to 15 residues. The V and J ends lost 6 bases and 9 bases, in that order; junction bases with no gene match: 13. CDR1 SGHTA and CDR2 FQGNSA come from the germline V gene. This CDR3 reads CASRASGGAAGIQYF. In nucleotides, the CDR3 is TGTGCCAGCAGGGCCTCGGGGGGGGCAGCCGGCATTCAGTACTTC.

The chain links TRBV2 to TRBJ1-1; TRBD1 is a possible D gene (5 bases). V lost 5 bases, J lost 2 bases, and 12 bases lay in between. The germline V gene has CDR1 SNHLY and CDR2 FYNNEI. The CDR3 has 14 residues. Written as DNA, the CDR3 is TGTGCCAGCAGTAATCAGGGATATAACACTGAAGCTTTCTTT. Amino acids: CASSNQGYNTEAFF. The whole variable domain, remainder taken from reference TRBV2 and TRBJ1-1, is EPEVTQTPSHQVTQMGQEVILRCVPISNHLYFYWYRQILGQKVEFLVSFYNNEISEKSEIFDDQFSVERPDGSNFTLKIRSTKLEDSAMYFCASSNQGYNTEAFFGQGTRLTVV.

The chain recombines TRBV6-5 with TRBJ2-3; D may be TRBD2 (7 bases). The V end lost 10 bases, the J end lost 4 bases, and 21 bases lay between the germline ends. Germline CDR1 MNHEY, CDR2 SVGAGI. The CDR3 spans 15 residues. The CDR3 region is CATRWEGGESDTQYF. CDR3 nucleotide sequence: TGTGCCACCCGGTGGGAGGGGGGAGAGTCAGATACGCAGTATTTT.

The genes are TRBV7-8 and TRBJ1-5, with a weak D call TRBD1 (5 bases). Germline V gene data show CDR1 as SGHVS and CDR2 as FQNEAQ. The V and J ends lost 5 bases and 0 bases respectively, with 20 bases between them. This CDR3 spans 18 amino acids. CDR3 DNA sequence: TGTGCCAGCAGCGCCGAGGCGCAGGGTTGGGCTAGCAATCAGCCCCAGCATTTT. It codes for CASSAEAQGWASNQPQHF. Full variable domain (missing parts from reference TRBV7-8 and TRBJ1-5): GAGVSQSPRYKVAKRGQDVALRCDPISGHVSLFWYQQALGQGPEFLTYFQNEAQLDKSGLPSDRFFAERPEGSVSTLKIQRTQQEDSAVYLCASSAEAQGWASNQPQHFGDGTRLSIL.

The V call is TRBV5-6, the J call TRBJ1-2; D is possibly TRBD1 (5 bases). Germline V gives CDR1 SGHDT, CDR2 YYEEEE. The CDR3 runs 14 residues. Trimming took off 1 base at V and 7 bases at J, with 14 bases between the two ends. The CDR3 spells CASSLWYGGSGYTF. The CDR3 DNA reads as TGTGCCAGCAGCTTGTGGTACGGGGGAAGTGGCTACACCTTC.

CDR3 sequence: CASSLNSNQPQHF. CDR3 in DNA: TGTGCCAGCAGTCTTAACAGCAATCAGCCCCAGCATTTT. V and J are TRBV12-3 or TRBV12-4 and TRBJ1-5; D unclear. The V end lost 5 bases, the J end lost 1 base, and 6 bases lay between the germline ends. This CDR3 region has 13 residues.

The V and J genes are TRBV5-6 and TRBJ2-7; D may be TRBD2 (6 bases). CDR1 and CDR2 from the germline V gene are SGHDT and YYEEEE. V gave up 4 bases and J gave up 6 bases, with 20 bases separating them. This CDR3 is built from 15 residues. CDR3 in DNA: TGTGCCAGCAGCCGGGACTCCCTAAGGTGGGGCGAGCAGTACTTC. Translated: CASSRDSLRWGEQYF.

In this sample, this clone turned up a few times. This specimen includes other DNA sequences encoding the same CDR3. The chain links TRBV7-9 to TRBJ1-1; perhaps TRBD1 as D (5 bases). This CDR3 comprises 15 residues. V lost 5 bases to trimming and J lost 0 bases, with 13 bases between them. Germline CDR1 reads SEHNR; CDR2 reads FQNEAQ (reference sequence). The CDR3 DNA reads TGTGCCAGCAGCCCTGGCCAGGGCTTGAACACTGAAGCTTTCTTT. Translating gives CASSPGQGLNTEAFF.

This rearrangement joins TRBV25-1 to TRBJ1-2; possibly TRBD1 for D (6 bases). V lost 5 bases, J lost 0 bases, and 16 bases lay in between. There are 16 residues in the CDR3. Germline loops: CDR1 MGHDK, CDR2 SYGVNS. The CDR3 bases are TGTGCCAGCAGTAAGGAGTGGGGGGCGGCTAACTATGGCTACACCTTC. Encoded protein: CASSKEWGAANYGYTF.

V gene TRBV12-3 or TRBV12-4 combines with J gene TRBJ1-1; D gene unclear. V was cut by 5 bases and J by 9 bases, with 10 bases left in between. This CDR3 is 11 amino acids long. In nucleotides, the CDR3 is TGTGCCAGCAGTCTACGGACGAAAGCTTTCTTT. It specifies CASSLRTKAFF.

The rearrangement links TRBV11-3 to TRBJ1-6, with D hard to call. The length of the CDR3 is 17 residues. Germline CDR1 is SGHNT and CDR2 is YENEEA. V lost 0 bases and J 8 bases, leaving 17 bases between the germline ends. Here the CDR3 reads CASSLDRMGFRDSPLHF. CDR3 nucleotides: TGTGCCAGCAGCTTAGATCGGATGGGTTTTAGGGATTCACCCCTCCACTTT.

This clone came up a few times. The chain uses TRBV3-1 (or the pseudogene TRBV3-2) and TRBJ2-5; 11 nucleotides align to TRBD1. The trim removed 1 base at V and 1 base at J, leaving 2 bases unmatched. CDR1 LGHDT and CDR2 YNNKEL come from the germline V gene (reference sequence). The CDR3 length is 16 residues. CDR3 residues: CASSQGTGGPQETQYF. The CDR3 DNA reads TGTGCCAGCAGCCAAGGGACAGGGGGCCCCCAAGAGACCCAGTACTTC.

CDR3 in amino acids: CASSLDRSGIRPQHF. CDR3 nucleotide sequence: TGTGCCAGCAGCTTGGACAGGTCCGGAATTCGGCCCCAGCATTTT. This chain links TRBV5-8 with TRBJ1-5; D possibly corresponds to TRBD1 (5 bases). V was pared by 0 bases and J by 9 bases, with 16 bases between. The CDR3 is 15 residues long. From germline, CDR1 is SGHTS and CDR2 YDEGEE.

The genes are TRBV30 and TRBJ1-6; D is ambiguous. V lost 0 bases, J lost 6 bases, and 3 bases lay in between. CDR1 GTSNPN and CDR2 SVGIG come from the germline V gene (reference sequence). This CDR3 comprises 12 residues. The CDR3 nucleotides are TGTGCCTGGAGTGTGTTTAATTCACCCCTCCACTTT. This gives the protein CAWSVFNSPLHF.

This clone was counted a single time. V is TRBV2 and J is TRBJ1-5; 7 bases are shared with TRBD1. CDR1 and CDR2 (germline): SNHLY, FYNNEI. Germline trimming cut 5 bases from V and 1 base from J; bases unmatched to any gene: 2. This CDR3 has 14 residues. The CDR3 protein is CASSPTGSNQPQHF. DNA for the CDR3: TGTGCCAGCAGTCCGACAGGGAGCAATCAGCCCCAGCATTTT.

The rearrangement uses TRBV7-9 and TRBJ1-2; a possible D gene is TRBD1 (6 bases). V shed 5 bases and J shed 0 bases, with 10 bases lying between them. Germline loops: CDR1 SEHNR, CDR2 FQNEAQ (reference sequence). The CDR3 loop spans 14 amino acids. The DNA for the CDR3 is TGTGCCAGCAGCCCGCGGACAGCTAACTATGGCTACACCTTC. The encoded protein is CASSPRTANYGYTF.

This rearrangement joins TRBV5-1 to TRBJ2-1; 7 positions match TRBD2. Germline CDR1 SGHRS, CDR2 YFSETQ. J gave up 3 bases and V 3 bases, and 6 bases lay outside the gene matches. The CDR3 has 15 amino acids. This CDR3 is CASSSLGGGYNEQFF. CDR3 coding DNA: TGCGCCAGCAGCTCCCTTGGCGGGGGCTACAATGAGCAGTTCTTC.

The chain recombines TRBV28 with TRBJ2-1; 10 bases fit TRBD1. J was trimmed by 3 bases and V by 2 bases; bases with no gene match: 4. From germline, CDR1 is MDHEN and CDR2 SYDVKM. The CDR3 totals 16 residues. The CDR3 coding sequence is TGTGCCAGCAGTTTAGAGGGACAGGGGAGCTACAATGAGCAGTTCTTC. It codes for CASSLEGQGSYNEQFF.

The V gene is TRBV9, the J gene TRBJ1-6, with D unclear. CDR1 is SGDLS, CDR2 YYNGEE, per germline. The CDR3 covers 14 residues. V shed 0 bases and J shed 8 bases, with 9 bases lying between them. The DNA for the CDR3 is TGTGCCAGCAGCGTAGGGCCGAAAGATTCACCCCTCCACTTT. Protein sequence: CASSVGPKDSPLHF.

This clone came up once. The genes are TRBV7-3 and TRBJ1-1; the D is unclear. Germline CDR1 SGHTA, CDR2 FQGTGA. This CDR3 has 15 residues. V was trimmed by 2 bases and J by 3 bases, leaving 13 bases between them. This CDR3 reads CASSLHGRLDTEAFF. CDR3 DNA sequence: TGTGCCAGCAGCTTACACGGCAGACTAGACACTGAAGCTTTCTTT.

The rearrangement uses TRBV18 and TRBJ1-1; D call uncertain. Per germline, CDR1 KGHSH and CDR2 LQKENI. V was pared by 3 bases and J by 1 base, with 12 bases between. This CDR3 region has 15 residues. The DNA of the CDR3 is TGTGCCAGCTCACCCAGGAACCAGCAGAACACTGAAGCTTTCTTT. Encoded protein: CASSPRNQQNTEAFF.

CDR3 sequence: CASSLRDRDSLNTEAFF. CDR3 DNA: TGTGCCAGCAGCCTAAGGGACCGGGACAGCCTGAACACTGAAGCTTTCTTT. This chain uses TRBV11-2 with TRBJ1-1; 7 nucleotides match TRBD1. The CDR3 totals 17 residues. Germline V gene lookup returns CDR1 SGHAT and CDR2 FQNNGV. Losses at the gene ends were 5 bases for V and 0 bases for J; bases not matched to a gene: 12.

CDR3 amino acids: CASSLYSSGGVQETQYF. In DNA form, the CDR3 reads TGCGCCAGCAGCTTGTACTCTAGCGGGGGGGTGCAAGAGACCCAGTACTTC. The chain is built from TRBV5-1 and TRBJ2-5; 12 bases line up with TRBD2. Germline CDR1 is SGHRS and CDR2 is YFSETQ. V gave up 1 base and J gave up 2 bases; unmatched junction bases: 6. CDR3 length equals 17 residues.

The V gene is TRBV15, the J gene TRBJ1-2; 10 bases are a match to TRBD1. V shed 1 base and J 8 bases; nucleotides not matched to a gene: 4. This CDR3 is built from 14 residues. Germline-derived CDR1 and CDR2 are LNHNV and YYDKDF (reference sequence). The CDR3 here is CATSRGGTGVGYTF. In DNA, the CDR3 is TGTGCCACCAGCAGAGGAGGGACAGGGGTCGGCTACACCTTC.

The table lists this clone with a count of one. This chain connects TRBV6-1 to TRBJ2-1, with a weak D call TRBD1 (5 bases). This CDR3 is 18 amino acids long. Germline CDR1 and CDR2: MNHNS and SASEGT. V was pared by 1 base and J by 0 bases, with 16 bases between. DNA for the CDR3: TGTGCCAGCAGTGAAGTCAGTACAGGTTCGAGCTCCTACAATGAGCAGTTCTTC. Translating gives CASSEVSTGSSSYNEQFF.

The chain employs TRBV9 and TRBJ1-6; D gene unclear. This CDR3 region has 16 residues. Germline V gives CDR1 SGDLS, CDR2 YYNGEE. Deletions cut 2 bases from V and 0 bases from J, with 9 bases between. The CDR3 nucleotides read TGTGCCAGCAGCGTCGACTTTTCCTCCTATAATTCACCCCTCCACTTT. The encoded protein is CASSVDFSSYNSPLHF.

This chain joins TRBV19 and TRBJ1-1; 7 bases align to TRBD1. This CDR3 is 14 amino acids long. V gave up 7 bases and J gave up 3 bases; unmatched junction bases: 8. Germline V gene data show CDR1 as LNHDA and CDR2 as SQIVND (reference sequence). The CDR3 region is CASNPTGSDTEAFF. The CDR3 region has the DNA TGTGCCAGTAATCCGACAGGGTCGGACACTGAAGCTTTCTTT.

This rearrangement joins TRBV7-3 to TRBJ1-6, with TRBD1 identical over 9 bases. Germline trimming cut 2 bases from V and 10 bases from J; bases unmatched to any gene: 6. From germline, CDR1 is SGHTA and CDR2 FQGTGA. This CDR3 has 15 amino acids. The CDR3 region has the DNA TGTGCCAGCAGCTTACAGGGACAGGGAAGGTCACCCCTCCACTTT. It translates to CASSLQGQGRSPLHF.

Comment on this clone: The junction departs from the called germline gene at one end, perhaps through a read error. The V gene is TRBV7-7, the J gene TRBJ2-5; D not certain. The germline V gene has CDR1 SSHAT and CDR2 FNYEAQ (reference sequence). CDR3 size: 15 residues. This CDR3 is CASSLNSAGRETQYF. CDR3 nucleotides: TGTGCTAGCAGCTTAAATTCTGCCGGGCGGGAGACCCAGTACTTC.

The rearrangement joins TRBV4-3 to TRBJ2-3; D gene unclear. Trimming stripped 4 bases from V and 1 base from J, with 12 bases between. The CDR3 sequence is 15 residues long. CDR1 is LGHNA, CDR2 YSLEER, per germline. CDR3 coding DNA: TGCGCCAGCAGCCCTAATACAGACGGCACAGATACGCAGTATTTT. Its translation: CASSPNTDGTDTQYF.

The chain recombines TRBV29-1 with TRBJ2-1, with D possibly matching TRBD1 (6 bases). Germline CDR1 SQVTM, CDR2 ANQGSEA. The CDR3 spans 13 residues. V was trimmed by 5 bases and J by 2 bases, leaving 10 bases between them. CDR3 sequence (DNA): TGCAGCGTTCTTAGGGGGACCTACAATGAGCAGTTCTTC. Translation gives CSVLRGTYNEQFF.